This record covers a single T cell receptor beta chain. Its cognate antigen is unknown. Germline assignment: CDR1 LNHDA and CDR2 SQIVND (reference sequence). Trimming left V 6 bases short and J 7 bases short, with 22 bases between. This CDR3 region has 15 residues. These data belong to a study of T cell repertoires in aging, cancer and after chemotherapy. Study summary: Glioblastoma patients receiving temozolomide-based therapy gave paired samples before and after chemotherapy. The whole study produced a dataset of around 8.4 million TCR reads.

Points from the study as a whole: In cancer patients, declining TCR diversity with age involved lost richness and lost evenness.

The template was genomic DNA from peripheral blood, not RNA. Multiplex touch-down PCR with TRB-A/B primers amplified rearranged V-D-J TRB sequences. Via MiXCR, TCRdb re-called the multiplex PCR reads, giving one row per CDR3 protein. This sample carries approximately 3,400 distinct CDR3 sequences, about 25% of them seen once, and the ten largest clones take around 3.9%. The clonotype was recovered from a human donor with a solid tumor. The sequencing sample was made of blood. This chain joins TRBV19 and TRBJ2-7; no reliable D call. CDR3: CASRVDARVANEQYF. For the CDR3, the DNA is TGTGCCAGTAGGGTCGATGCTAGAGTGGCCAATGAGCAGTACTTC.